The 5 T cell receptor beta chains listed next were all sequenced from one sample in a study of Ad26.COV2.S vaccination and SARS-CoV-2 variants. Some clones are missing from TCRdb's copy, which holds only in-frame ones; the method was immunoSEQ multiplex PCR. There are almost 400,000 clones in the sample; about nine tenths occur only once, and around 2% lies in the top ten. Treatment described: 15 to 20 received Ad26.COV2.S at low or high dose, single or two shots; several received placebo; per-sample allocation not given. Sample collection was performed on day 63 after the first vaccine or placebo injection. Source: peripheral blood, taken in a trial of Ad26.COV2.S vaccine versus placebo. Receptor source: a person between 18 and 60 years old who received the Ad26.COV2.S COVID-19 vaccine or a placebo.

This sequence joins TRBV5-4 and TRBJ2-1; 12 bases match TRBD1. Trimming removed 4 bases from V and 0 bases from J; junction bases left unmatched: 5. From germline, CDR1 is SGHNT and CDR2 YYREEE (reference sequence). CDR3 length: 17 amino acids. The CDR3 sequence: CASSTGQGASSYNEQFF. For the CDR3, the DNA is TGTGCCAGCAGCACGGGACAGGGGGCCAGCTCCTACAATGAGCAGTTCTTC.

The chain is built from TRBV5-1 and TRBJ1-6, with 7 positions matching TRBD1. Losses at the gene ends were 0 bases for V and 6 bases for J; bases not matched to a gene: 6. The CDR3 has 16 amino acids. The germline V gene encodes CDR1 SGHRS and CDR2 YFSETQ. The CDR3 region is CASSLGGTALNSPLHF. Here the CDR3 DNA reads TGCGCCAGCAGCTTGGGCGGGACAGCTCTTAATTCACCCCTCCACTTT.

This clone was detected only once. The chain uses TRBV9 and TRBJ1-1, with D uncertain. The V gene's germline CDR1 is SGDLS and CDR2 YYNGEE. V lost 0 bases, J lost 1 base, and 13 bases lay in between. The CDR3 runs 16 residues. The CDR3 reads CASSVGSERGNTEAFF. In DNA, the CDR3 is TGTGCCAGCAGCGTAGGATCAGAGCGGGGGAACACTGAAGCTTTCTTT.

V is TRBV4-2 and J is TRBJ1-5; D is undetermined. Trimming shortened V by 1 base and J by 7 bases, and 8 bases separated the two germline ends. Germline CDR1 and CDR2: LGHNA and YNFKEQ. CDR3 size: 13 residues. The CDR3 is CASSQGSYQPQHF. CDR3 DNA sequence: TGTGCCAGCAGCCAAGGGTCCTACCAGCCCCAGCATTTT.

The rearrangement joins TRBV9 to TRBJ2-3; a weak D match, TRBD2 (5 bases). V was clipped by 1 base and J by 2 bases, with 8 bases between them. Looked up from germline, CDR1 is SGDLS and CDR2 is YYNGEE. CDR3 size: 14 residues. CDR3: CASSVTGNTDTQYF. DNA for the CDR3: TGTGCCAGCAGCGTAACGGGAAACACAGATACGCAGTATTTT.